A selection of T cell receptor beta chains follows, all from one sample in a study of shared clonotypes between healthy human individuals. Clones were sequenced by immunoSEQ multiplex PCR, and TCRdb holds only the in-frame ones, with some missing. In the table there are 180,000 or so clones, 90% to 95% of which are singletons. Source material: naive CD4+ T cells sorted from blood. The source of these receptors is a woman in her twenties or thirties in good health. Both conserved end residues are part of each CDR3.

V gene: TRBV9
J gene: TRBJ2-2
CDR3 protein: CASSVELAANTGELFF

V gene: TRBV18
J gene: TRBJ2-7
CDR3 protein: CASSLREAGLDEQYF

V gene: TRBV7-9
J gene: TRBJ2-1
CDR3 protein: CASSFNRGYNEQFF

V gene: TRBV18
J gene: .
CDR3 protein: CASSPGSGFEQYF

V gene: TRBV19
J gene: TRBJ1-3
CDR3 protein: CASTGQDSGNTIYF

V gene: TRBV7-2
J gene: TRBJ2-5
CDR3 protein: CASSFGTGARETQYF

V gene: TRBV20-1
J gene: TRBJ1-5
CDR3 protein: CSARENQPQHF

V gene: TRBV30
J gene: TRBJ1-5
CDR3 protein: CAWSGGGTNQPQHF

V gene: TRBV19
J gene: TRBJ1-5
CDR3 protein: CASSDDRGGNQPQHF

V gene: TRBV4-1
J gene: TRBJ2-7
CDR3 protein: CASSRLLAASSYEQYF

V gene: TRBV28
J gene: .
CDR3 protein: CASYGLYEQYF

V gene: TRBV11-2
J gene: TRBJ2-2
CDR3 protein: CASSLARTNTGELFF

V gene: TRBV21-1
J gene: TRBJ2-3
CDR3 protein: CASSSRRRTGPARRRSTDTQYF

V gene: TRBV11-3
J gene: TRBJ2-3
CDR3 protein: CASSSRTELDTQYF

V gene: TRBV4-2
J gene: TRBJ2-3
CDR3 protein: CASSQGSTSKNTQYF